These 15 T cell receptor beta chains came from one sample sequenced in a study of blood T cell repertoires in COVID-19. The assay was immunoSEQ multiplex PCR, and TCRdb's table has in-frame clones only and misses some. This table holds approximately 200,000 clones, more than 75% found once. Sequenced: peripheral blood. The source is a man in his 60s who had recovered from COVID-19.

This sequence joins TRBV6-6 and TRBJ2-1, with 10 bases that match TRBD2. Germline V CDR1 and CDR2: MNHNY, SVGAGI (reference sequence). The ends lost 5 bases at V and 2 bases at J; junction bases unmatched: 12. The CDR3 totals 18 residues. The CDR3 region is CASSRLGTSALPYNEQFF. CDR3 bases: TGTGCCAGCAGTCGCCTGGGGACTAGCGCACTCCCCTACAATGAGCAGTTCTTC.

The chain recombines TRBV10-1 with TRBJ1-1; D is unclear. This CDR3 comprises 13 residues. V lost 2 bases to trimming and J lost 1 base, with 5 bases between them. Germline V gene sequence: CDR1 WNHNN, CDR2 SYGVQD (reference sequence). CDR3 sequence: CASSEEGNTEAFF. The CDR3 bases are TGCGCCAGCAGTGAGGAGGGGAACACTGAAGCTTTCTTT.

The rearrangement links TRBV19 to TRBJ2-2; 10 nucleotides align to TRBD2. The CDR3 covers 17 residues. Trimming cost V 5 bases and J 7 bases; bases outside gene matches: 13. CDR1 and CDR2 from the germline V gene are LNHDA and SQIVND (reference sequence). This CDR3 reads CASSYPLAGGGHGELFF. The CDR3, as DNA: TGTGCCAGTAGTTATCCCTTAGCGGGAGGTGGTCACGGGGAGCTGTTTTTT.

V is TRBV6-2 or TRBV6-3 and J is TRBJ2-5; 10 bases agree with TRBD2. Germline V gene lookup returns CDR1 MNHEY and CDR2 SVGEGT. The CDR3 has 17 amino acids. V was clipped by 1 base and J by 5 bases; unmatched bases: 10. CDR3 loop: CASSYFPGLAEEETQYF. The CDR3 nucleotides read TGTGCCAGCAGTTACTTCCCCGGACTAGCGGAGGAGGAGACCCAGTACTTC.

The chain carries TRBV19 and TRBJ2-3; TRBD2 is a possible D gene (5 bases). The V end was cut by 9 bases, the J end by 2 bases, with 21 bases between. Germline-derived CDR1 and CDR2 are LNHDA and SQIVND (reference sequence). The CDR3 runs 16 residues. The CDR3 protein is CASALGEGSVTDTQYF. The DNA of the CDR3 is TGTGCCAGCGCATTGGGAGAGGGTAGTGTCACAGATACGCAGTATTTT.

This chain's CDR3 is CASSFDREAFF. The CDR3, as DNA: TGTGCCAGCAGCTTCGACAGGGAAGCTTTCTTT. The chain is built from TRBV7-8 and TRBJ1-1; tentative D call: TRBD1 (6 bases). Germline V gene sequence: CDR1 SGHVS, CDR2 FQNEAQ. The CDR3 is made up of 11 amino acids. V gave up 3 bases and J gave up 8 bases, with 7 bases separating them.

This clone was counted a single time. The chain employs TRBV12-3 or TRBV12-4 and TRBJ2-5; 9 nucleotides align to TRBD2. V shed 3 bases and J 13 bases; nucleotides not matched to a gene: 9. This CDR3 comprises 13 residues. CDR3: CASSFRLAGPRYF. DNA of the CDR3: TGTGCCAGCAGTTTTAGGCTAGCGGGGCCCCGGTACTTC.

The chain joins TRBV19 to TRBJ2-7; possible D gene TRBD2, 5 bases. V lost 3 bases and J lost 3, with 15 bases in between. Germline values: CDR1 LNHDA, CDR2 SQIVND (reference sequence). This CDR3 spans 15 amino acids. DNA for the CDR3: TGTGCCAGTAGTATCTTTCCGGGAAGCGGCTACGAGCAGTACTTC. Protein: CASSIFPGSGYEQYF.

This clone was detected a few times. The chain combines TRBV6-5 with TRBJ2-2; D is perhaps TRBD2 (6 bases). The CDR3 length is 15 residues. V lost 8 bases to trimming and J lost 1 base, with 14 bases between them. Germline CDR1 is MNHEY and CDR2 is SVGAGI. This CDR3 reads CASHYGGMNTGELFF. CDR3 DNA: TGTGCCAGCCACTATGGGGGGATGAACACCGGGGAGCTGTTTTTT.

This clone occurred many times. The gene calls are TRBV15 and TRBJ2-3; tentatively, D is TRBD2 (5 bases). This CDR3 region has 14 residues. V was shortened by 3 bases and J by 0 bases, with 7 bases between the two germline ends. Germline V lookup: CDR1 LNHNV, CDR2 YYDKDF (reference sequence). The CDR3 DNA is TGTGCCACCAGCAGGTGGACTAGCACAGATACGCAGTATTTT. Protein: CATSRWTSTDTQYF.

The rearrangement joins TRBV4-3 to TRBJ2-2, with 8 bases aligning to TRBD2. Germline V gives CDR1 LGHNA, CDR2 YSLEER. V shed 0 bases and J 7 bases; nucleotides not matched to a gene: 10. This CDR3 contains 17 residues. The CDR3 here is CASSQDFPGGPGGELFF. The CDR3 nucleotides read TGCGCCAGCAGCCAAGATTTTCCGGGGGGGCCAGGCGGGGAGCTGTTTTTT.

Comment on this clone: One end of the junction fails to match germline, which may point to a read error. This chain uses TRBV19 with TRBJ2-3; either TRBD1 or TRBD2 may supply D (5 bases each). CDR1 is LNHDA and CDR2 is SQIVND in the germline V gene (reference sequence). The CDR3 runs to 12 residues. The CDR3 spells CASSLGGTSRVF. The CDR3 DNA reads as TGTGCCAGTAGTCTAGGAGGCACATCCAGGGTATTT.

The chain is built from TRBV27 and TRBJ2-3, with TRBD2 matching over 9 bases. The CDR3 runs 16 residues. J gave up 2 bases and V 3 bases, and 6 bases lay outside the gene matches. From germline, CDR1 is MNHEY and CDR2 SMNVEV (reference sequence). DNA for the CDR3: TGTGCCAGCAGTTTGGGTAGCGGGAGATACACAGATACGCAGTATTTT. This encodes CASSLGSGRYTDTQYF.

The chain's CDR3 is CASGTGQVGYEQYF. The DNA of the CDR3 is TGTGCCAGCGGTACGGGACAGGTTGGGTACGAGCAGTACTTC. The chain has TRBV7-3 and TRBJ2-7; 8 bases are a match to TRBD1. V shed 8 bases and J 4 bases; nucleotides not matched to a gene: 10. The germline V gene has CDR1 SGHTA and CDR2 FQGTGA. The CDR3 runs to 14 residues.

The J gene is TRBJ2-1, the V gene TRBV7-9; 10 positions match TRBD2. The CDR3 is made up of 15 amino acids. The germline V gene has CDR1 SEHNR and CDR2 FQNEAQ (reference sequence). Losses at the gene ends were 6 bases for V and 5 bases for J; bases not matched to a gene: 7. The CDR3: CASSLSGGNDNEQFF. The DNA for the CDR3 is TGTGCCAGCAGTCTTAGCGGGGGGAATGACAATGAGCAGTTCTTC.